These 10 T cell receptor beta chains were all obtained from the same sample, sequenced in a study of T-cell memory formation after mild COVID-19. TCRdb processed the 5' RACE reads anew with MiXCR; each CDR3 protein has one entry. The table lists 200,000 to 250,000 distinct CDR3 sequences, 27% of them singletons. Sequences were obtained from PBMCs or a T cell subset sorted from them (not recorded which). Source of these receptors: an adult woman who had mild COVID-19 (a few samples of this study predate the infection). Cell type and time point are not known.

There are a few counts of this clonotype. The chain is built from TRBV6-6 and TRBJ2-5, with D perhaps matching TRBD1 (5 bases). Germline V gives CDR1 MNHNY, CDR2 SVGAGI (reference sequence). Trimming pared 5 bases from V and 5 bases from J, leaving 18 bases between. The CDR3 is 15 amino acids. The CDR3 spells CASSPTQGTRETQYF. CDR3 bases: TGTGCCAGCAGTCCAACCCAGGGTACCCGGGAGACCCAGTACTTC.

This clonotype was seen more than once but under ten times. The V and J genes are TRBV2 and TRBJ1-2; the match to TRBD1 covers 10 bases. CDR3 length equals 13 residues. Germline V gene sequence: CDR1 SNHLY, CDR2 FYNNEI. V gave up 7 bases and J gave up 6 bases; unmatched junction bases: 5. The CDR3 DNA reads as TGTGCCAGCATCCAGGACAGGGGGGATGGCTACACCTTC. Translation: CASIQDRGDGYTF.

A few counts support this clonotype. The V call is TRBV6-2 or TRBV6-3, the J call TRBJ2-1, with a weak D call TRBD1 (6 bases). CDR1 is MNHEY and CDR2 is SVGEGT in the germline V gene. V lost 6 bases and J lost 4, with 13 bases in between. This CDR3 contains 14 residues. The CDR3, as DNA: TGTGCCAGCAGCCAACTTGGACAGTACAATGAGCAGTTCTTC. This encodes CASSQLGQYNEQFF.

The J gene is TRBJ2-3, the V gene TRBV7-8; 11 bases agree with TRBD2. V lost 4 bases, J lost 5 bases, and 2 bases stayed unmatched. The CDR3 has 14 residues. Germline assignment: CDR1 SGHVS and CDR2 FQNEAQ. In nucleotides, the CDR3 is TGTGCCAGCAGCTGGGGGACTAGCGGAGATACGCAGTATTTT. Protein: CASSWGTSGDTQYF.

This clonotype was found a few times. The chain carries TRBV3-1 and TRBJ2-7; 9 bases are a match to TRBD2. V lost 6 bases to trimming and J lost 0 bases; unmatched junction nucleotides: 0. The CDR3 runs 13 residues. The germline V gene encodes CDR1 LGHDT and CDR2 YNNKEL (reference sequence). Written as DNA, the CDR3 is TGTGCCAGCAGACTAGCGGGCTCCTACGAGCAGTACTTC. Translation gives CASRLAGSYEQYF.

The J gene is TRBJ2-7, the V gene TRBV5-1, with D uncertain. The V end lost 0 bases, the J end lost 0 bases, and 10 bases lay between the germline ends. CDR1 and CDR2 (germline): SGHRS, YFSETQ. The CDR3 totals 15 residues. The DNA of the CDR3 is TGCGCCAGCAGCTTGGCCCCCATGCCCTCCTACGAGCAGTACTTC. Protein sequence: CASSLAPMPSYEQYF.

This clonotype has more than one count but fewer than ten. An end of the junction differs from the germline gene, which may be a read error. The chain combines TRBV6-4 with TRBJ2-1; 10 bases are a match to TRBD2. This CDR3 has 16 residues. Germline-derived CDR1 and CDR2 are MRHNA and SNTAGT. CDR3 protein: CASSDSARASGSPAVF. The CDR3 nucleotides read TGTGCCAGCAGTGACTCGGCACGGGCTAGCGGGAGCCCTGCGGTCTTC.

The chain couples TRBV3-1 to TRBJ2-7; 10 nucleotides line up with TRBD1. The CDR3 length is 15 residues. Germline loops: CDR1 LGHDT, CDR2 YNNKEL (reference sequence). With V trimmed by 1 base and J by 4 bases, 4 bases remained unmatched. The CDR3 spells CASSQVRDRGYEQYF. For the CDR3, the DNA is TGTGCCAGCAGCCAAGTTCGGGACAGGGGTTACGAGCAGTACTTC.

A few counts support this clonotype. The chain joins TRBV19 to TRBJ1-6; 8 positions match TRBD1. Germline trimming cut 8 bases from V and 7 bases from J; bases unmatched to any gene: 4. CDR3 length equals 13 residues. Germline values: CDR1 LNHDA, CDR2 SQIVND (reference sequence). The CDR3 region is CASADRANSPLHF. CDR3 nucleotide sequence: TGTGCCAGTGCGGACAGGGCAAATTCACCCCTCCACTTT.

The CDR3: CASSYEQYF. For the CDR3, the DNA is TGCGCCAGCAGCTACGAGCAGTACTTC. The chain carries TRBV5-1 and TRBJ2-7; no clear D gene. The germline CDR1 and CDR2 sequences are SGHRS and YFSETQ. The V gene lost 3 bases and the J gene lost 5 bases, with 0 bases spanning the gap. This CDR3 comprises 9 residues.